The 27 T cell receptor beta chains given below trace back to one sample, sequenced in a study of CD8+CD57+ T cells in acquired aplastic anemia. The sequenced patients had an expansion of CD8+CD57+ cells seen by flow cytometry. Genomic DNA constituted the template upon which TCR beta VDJ and CDR3 profiling was performed. TCRdb used MiXCR to reprocess the reads, holding one entry per CDR3 protein. The table has about 120,000 distinct CDR3 sequences, 50% to 70% seen once. Sequenced input: sorted CD4+, CD8+, or CD8+CD57+ T cells (not recorded which) from PBMCs. All receptors derive from a human donor with aplastic anemia.

This clonotype was seen at least ten times. The rearrangement links TRBV19 to TRBJ2-1; D not certain. The ends were cut back, 7 bases at V and 3 bases at J, with 13 bases in the middle. The CDR3 is made up of 14 amino acids. Germline loops: CDR1 LNHDA, CDR2 SQIVND (reference sequence). CDR3 sequence: CASNPRRGYNEQFF. The CDR3 nucleotides read TGTGCCAGTAATCCTAGAAGAGGCTACAATGAGCAGTTCTTC. The entire variable domain, with the rest obtained from reference TRBV19 and TRBJ2-1, is as follows: DGGITQSPKYLFRKEGQNVTLSCEQNLNHDAMYWYRQDPGQGLRLIYYSQIVNDFQKGDIAEGYSVSREKKESFPLTVTSAQKNPTAFYLCASNPRRGYNEQFFGPGTRLTVL.

The sample holds a few counts of this clonotype. The V gene is TRBV7-6, the J gene TRBJ2-7; D is undetermined. Per germline, CDR1 SGHVS and CDR2 FNYEAQ. The CDR3 length is 12 residues. Trimming took 4 bases from V and 2 from J, leaving 6 bases between them. CDR3 region: CASSSGAYEQYF. CDR3 coding DNA: TGTGCCAGCAGCTCCGGAGCCTACGAGCAGTACTTC. The full variable domain, rest sourced from reference TRBV7-6 and TRBJ2-7, is GAGVSQSPRYKVTKRGQDVALRCDPISGHVSLYWYRQALGQGPEFLTYFNYEAQQDKSGLPNDRFSAERPEGSISTLTIQRTEQRDSAMYRCASSSGAYEQYFGPGTRLTVT.

This sequence joins TRBV24-1 and TRBJ1-5; possible D gene TRBD1, 5 bases. The V gene's germline CDR1 is KGHDR and CDR2 SFDVKD. The ends were cut back, 5 bases at V and 3 bases at J, with 13 bases in the middle. The CDR3 sequence is 15 residues long. As DNA, the CDR3 is TGTGCCACCAGTGGGTATCAGGGATACAATCAGCCCCAGCATTTT. This sequence encodes CATSGYQGYNQPQHF.

This chain uses TRBV2 with TRBJ2-5, with 8 bases aligning to TRBD1. The CDR3 length is 14 residues. Trimming cost V 3 bases and J 3 bases; bases outside gene matches: 3. CDR1 and CDR2 (germline): SNHLY, FYNNEI. The CDR3 is CASSDGTGEETQYF. The DNA of the CDR3 is TGTGCCAGCAGTGATGGGACAGGAGAAGAGACCCAGTACTTC.

The genes are TRBV10-2 and TRBJ1-1; D is undetermined. V was shortened by 3 bases and J by 4 bases, with 9 bases between the two germline ends. CDR3 length: 13 residues. Germline V gene data show CDR1 as WSHSY and CDR2 as SAAADI. The CDR3 is CASSEVTATEAFF. DNA for the CDR3: TGCGCCAGCAGTGAAGTGACGGCCACTGAAGCTTTCTTT.

This chain joins TRBV2 and TRBJ2-5; 9 bases agree with TRBD2. Germline lookup yields CDR1 SNHLY and CDR2 FYNNEI. V was clipped by 11 bases and J by 9 bases; unmatched bases: 16. The CDR3 length is 14 residues. The chain's CDR3 is CAQELAGTTGAQYF. The CDR3 nucleotides read TGTGCCCAGGAACTAGCGGGTACAACAGGGGCCCAGTACTTC.

V usage is TRBV19 and J usage is TRBJ2-5, with D tentatively TRBD1 (6 bases). Trimming stripped 8 bases from V and 9 bases from J, with 13 bases between. The CDR3 extends over 11 amino acids. Germline loops: CDR1 LNHDA, CDR2 SQIVND (reference sequence). The CDR3 sequence is CASGGLAAQYF. DNA of the CDR3: TGTGCCAGTGGGGGCCTGGCGGCCCAGTACTTC. The variable domain in full, with the rest retrieved from reference TRBV19 and TRBJ2-5, is DGGITQSPKYLFRKEGQNVTLSCEQNLNHDAMYWYRQDPGQGLRLIYYSQIVNDFQKGDIAEGYSVSREKKESFPLTVTSAQKNPTAFYLCASGGLAAQYFGPGTRLLVL.

The CDR3 DNA sequence: TGTGCCAGCAGTGAGCCGGGACAGGGGCTCTATGGCTACACCTTC. This codes for CASSEPGQGLYGYTF. The chain couples TRBV2 to TRBJ1-2; 10 positions agree with TRBD1. The CDR3 spans 15 residues. Germline assignment: CDR1 SNHLY and CDR2 FYNNEI. V shed 3 bases, J shed 4 bases, and the junction held 5 bases outside the gene matches.

As regards this clonotype: This clone may be a read error of a much larger clone one base away. The rearrangement uses TRBV9 and TRBJ2-1; D is undetermined. From germline, CDR1 is SGDLS and CDR2 YYNGEE. The CDR3 is made up of 15 amino acids. The chain's CDR3 is CARSVAPGSYNEQFF. CDR3 bases: TGTGCCAGAAGCGTAGCTCCCGGGTCCTACAATGAGCAGTTCTTC.

This clonotype was seen ten or more times. This chain connects TRBV7-9 to TRBJ2-1; 9 bases map to TRBD1. The V gene end was trimmed by 5 bases and the J gene end by 9 bases; junction bases not matched to a gene: 20. Germline-derived CDR1 and CDR2 are SEHNR and FQNEAQ (reference sequence). The CDR3 is made up of 18 amino acids. CDR3 bases: TGTGCCAGCAGCCGCCGTGGACCGGGACAGGGAGGTTGGGGTGAGCAGTTCTTC. Its translation: CASSRRGPGQGGWGEQFF.

This clonotype was observed a handful of times. J is TRBJ2-1 and V is TRBV11-2; D possibly matches TRBD1 or TRBD2 (5 bases each). Looked up from germline, CDR1 is SGHAT and CDR2 is FQNNGV. The CDR3 loop spans 16 amino acids. Trimming took 1 base from V and 9 from J, leaving 19 bases between them. In nucleotides, the CDR3 is TGTGCCAGCAGCTTAGTTCCCGGGACGATCCACAGTGAGCAGTTCTTC. This codes for CASSLVPGTIHSEQFF.

The rearrangement links TRBV10-3 to TRBJ2-7; perhaps TRBD1 as D (6 bases). This CDR3 is built from 11 residues. Trimming took 10 bases from V and 3 from J, leaving 10 bases between them. Germline-derived CDR1 and CDR2 are ENHRY and SYGVKD. The CDR3 loop reads CATWTDYEQYF. CDR3 coding DNA: TGTGCCACATGGACAGACTACGAGCAGTACTTC.

The V and J genes are TRBV11-1 and TRBJ2-7; a weak D match, TRBD1 (5 bases). V was cut by 6 bases and J by 3 bases, with 21 bases left in between. Germline V CDR1 and CDR2: SGHAT, FQDESV (reference sequence). The CDR3 loop spans 16 amino acids. The CDR3 region has the DNA TGTGCCAGCAGTGCTCCAGAACCAACAGGAATCTACGAGCAGTACTTC. It specifies CASSAPEPTGIYEQYF.

In its sample, this clonotype was seen many times. This chain links TRBV7-9 with TRBJ1-1, with D unresolved. Per the germline V gene, CDR1 is SEHNR and CDR2 is FQNEAQ (reference sequence). V lost 4 bases and J lost 5, with 5 bases in between. The CDR3 has 11 residues. The chain's CDR3 is CASSSDTEAFF. DNA of the CDR3: TGTGCCAGCAGCTCCGATACTGAAGCTTTCTTT.

The gene calls are TRBV20-1 and TRBJ2-7, with TRBD2 matching 10 bases. The germline CDR1 and CDR2 sequences are DFQATT and SNEGSKA (reference sequence). J gave up 6 bases and V 6 bases, and 11 bases lay outside the gene matches. The CDR3 runs 14 residues. CDR3 residues: CSASGPSGSSEQYF. CDR3 DNA: TGCAGTGCCTCAGGGCCTAGCGGGAGTAGCGAGCAGTACTTC.

The CDR3 is CASSSPTGEETQYF. The CDR3 DNA reads TGTGCCAGCAGCTCGCCGACAGGCGAAGAGACCCAGTACTTC. The chain employs TRBV7-3 and TRBJ2-5; TRBD1 is a possible D gene (6 bases). Germline V gene lookup returns CDR1 SGHTA and CDR2 FQGTGA. CDR3 length equals 14 residues. V gave up 4 bases and J gave up 3 bases, with 12 bases separating them.

The CDR3 nucleotides read TGTGCCAGCAGCCCAGTCGGGCGTCAGGGGGCCTACGAGCAGTACTTC. Protein sequence: CASSPVGRQGAYEQYF. The rearrangement uses TRBV7-6 and TRBJ2-7; 7 bases map to TRBD1. V gave up 5 bases and J gave up 2 bases; unmatched junction bases: 12. Germline CDR1 reads SGHVS; CDR2 reads FNYEAQ. The CDR3 is 16 residues long.

The chain has TRBV28 and TRBJ2-5; tentatively, D is TRBD2 (6 bases). In germline, CDR1 is MDHEN, CDR2 SYDVKM. The CDR3 has 14 amino acids. The V end was cut by 7 bases, the J end by 1 base, with 13 bases between. CDR3 DNA sequence: TGTGCCAGCACTGCTAGCGTCTTCCAAGAGACCCAGTACTTC. Translation gives CASTASVFQETQYF.

In this sample, this clonotype turned up a few times. The chain joins TRBV29-1 to TRBJ2-3; D perhaps matches TRBD2 (6 bases). CDR3 length equals 12 residues. V was trimmed by 5 bases and J by 5 bases, leaving 11 bases between them. The germline V gene has CDR1 SQVTM and CDR2 ANQGSEA. CDR3 sequence reads: CSVRQGGDTQYF. The DNA of the CDR3 is TGCAGCGTTCGTCAGGGAGGAGATACGCAGTATTTT.

The J gene is TRBJ2-6, the V gene TRBV7-3, with D possibly TRBD2 on 6 matching bases. This CDR3 has 16 amino acids. Germline-derived CDR1 and CDR2 are SGHTA and FQGTGA. V was cut by 1 base and J by 2 bases, with 9 bases left in between. The CDR3 sequence is CASSLMSGAGANVLTF. CDR3 DNA sequence: TGTGCCAGCAGCTTAATGTCGGGGGCTGGGGCCAACGTCCTGACTTTC.

V and J are TRBV12-3 or TRBV12-4 and TRBJ2-2; no clear D gene. The CDR3 is 10 amino acids. The CDR3 DNA is TGTGTCAGTGTGGCCGGGGAGCTGTTTTTT. This translates into CVSVAGELFF.

This clonotype was picked up a small number of times. The chain links TRBV6-6 to TRBJ1-1; D gene ambiguous. Trimming left V 2 bases short and J 6 bases short, with 10 bases between. The CDR3 consists of 13 residues. CDR1 is MNHNY and CDR2 is SVGAGI in the germline V gene (reference sequence). CDR3 loop: CASSYDPRAEAFF. CDR3 nucleotide sequence: TGTGCCAGCAGTTACGACCCAAGGGCTGAAGCTTTCTTT.

The chain recombines TRBV7-6 with TRBJ1-2; D uncertain. Germline-derived CDR1 and CDR2 are SGHVS and FNYEAQ. The CDR3 has 13 residues. V was trimmed by 0 bases and J by 6 bases, leaving 8 bases between them. CDR3 loop: CASSLANSNGYTF. The DNA for the CDR3 is TGTGCCAGCAGCTTAGCGAATAGCAATGGCTACACCTTC.

V and J are TRBV2 and TRBJ2-5, with a tentative D call TRBD1 (5 bases). The germline V gene encodes CDR1 SNHLY and CDR2 FYNNEI. The germline V and J ends were trimmed by 3 bases and 5 bases, with 16 bases remaining between them. The CDR3 contains 15 residues. In DNA, the CDR3 is TGTGCCAGCAGTGAGGGCGTCCAGGGTAAGGAGACCCAGTACTTC. This codes for CASSEGVQGKETQYF.

The V gene is TRBV6-2 or TRBV6-3, the J gene TRBJ2-3; 7 positions agree with TRBD2. CDR3 length: 15 amino acids. CDR1 MNHEY and CDR2 SVGEGT come from the germline V gene. After removal of 0 bases from V and 8 bases from J, the junction contained 8 bases not matched to a gene. The CDR3 DNA is TGTGCCAGCAGTTACTCGGGGCGGGAGCGGGGTACGCAGTATTTT. Translating it yields CASSYSGRERGTQYF.

The genes are TRBV11-2 and TRBJ2-3, with D perhaps matching TRBD1 (6 bases). Between the trimmed V and J ends, which lost 2 bases and 1 base, there was a span of 13 bases. The CDR3 contains 16 residues. The germline CDR1 and CDR2 sequences are SGHAT and FQNNGV. The CDR3 coding sequence is TGTGCCAGCAGCTTAAGTCTGGCAGGGGGCACAGATACGCAGTATTTT. Its translation is CASSLSLAGGTDTQYF. Based on the CDR3 plus reference TRBV11-2 and TRBJ2-3, the full variable domain is EAGVAQSPRYKIIEKRQSVAFWCNPISGHATLYWYQQILGQGPKLLIQFQNNGVVDDSQLPKDRFSAERLKGVDSTLKIQPAKLEDSAVYLCASSLSLAGGTDTQYFGPGTRLTVL.

The chain joins TRBV12-3 or TRBV12-4 to TRBJ1-6; maybe TRBD1 (6 bases). The CDR3 totals 15 residues. The ends were cut back, 7 bases at V and 10 bases at J, with 20 bases in the middle. The CDR3 coding sequence is TGTGCCAGCACTTTCAATACAGGGATAGGGTCACCCCTCCACTTT. Encoded protein: CASTFNTGIGSPLHF.